This passage covers 5 T cell receptor beta chains from one sample sequenced in a study of OX40 agonist ivuxolimab in advanced cancers. TCRdb keeps only in-frame clones here, not all; method: immunoSEQ multiplex PCR. The sample lists over 40,000 clones; more than 75% were seen once. This specimen consisted of CD4+ or CD8+ T cells sorted from blood, obtained in a trial of the OX40 agonist ivuxolimab. The source is an adult with an advanced solid tumor such as melanoma, head and neck, liver or kidney cancer.

This chain joins TRBV5-1 and TRBJ2-3; no firm D call. The V end was cut by 1 base, the J end by 0 bases, with 12 bases between. Germline V lookup: CDR1 SGHRS, CDR2 YFSETQ. The CDR3 is 16 amino acids. CDR3 residues: CASSLILSSSTDTQYF. As DNA, the CDR3 is TGCGCCAGCAGCTTGATTCTATCTTCTAGCACAGATACGCAGTATTTT.

The chain carries TRBV19 and TRBJ1-3; 9 bases fit TRBD1. Germline values: CDR1 LNHDA, CDR2 SQIVND (reference sequence). Unmatched junction bases numbered 9, after V lost 6 bases and J lost 3 bases. This CDR3 has 16 amino acids. The CDR3 bases are TGTGCCAGTAGCACGACCGGGACAGGGATTGGAAACACCATATATTTT. It translates to CASSTTGTGIGNTIYF.

V gene TRBV5-4 combines with J gene TRBJ1-6; 10 bases map to TRBD1. The germline V gene encodes CDR1 SGHNT and CDR2 YYREEE (reference sequence). The J segment lost 7 bases and the V segment lost 0 bases, leaving 1 base of the junction unmatched. The CDR3 covers 15 residues. The CDR3 spells CASSLEGQGNSPLHF. For the CDR3, the DNA is TGTGCCAGCAGCTTGGAGGGACAGGGGAATTCACCCCTCCACTTT.

V gene TRBV7-9 combines with J gene TRBJ2-2; D is perhaps TRBD1 (5 bases). The germline gives CDR1 SEHNR, CDR2 FQNEAQ (reference sequence). V was cut by 11 bases and J by 0 bases, with 16 bases left in between. The CDR3 contains 15 residues. Here the CDR3 DNA reads TGTGCCGACGCAACAGGCAACACGAACACCGGGGAGCTGTTTTTT. Translated: CADATGNTNTGELFF.

The chain couples TRBV7-6 to TRBJ2-2, with TRBD2 matching 15 bases. This CDR3 comprises 20 residues. CDR1 SGHVS and CDR2 FNYEAQ come from the germline V gene. The V segment lost 4 bases and the J segment 0 bases; nucleotides outside the gene matches: 9. In DNA form, the CDR3 reads TGTGCCAGCAGCTCTCTCCCCGGGACTAGCGGGGGGACGAACACCGGGGAGCTGTTTTTT. This translates into CASSSLPGTSGGTNTGELFF.